This T cell receptor beta chain was identified during a study of breast tumors, draining lymph nodes, adjacent tissues. Axillary draining lymph nodes of breast cancer patients supplied the node samples. The sample holds many counts of this clonotype. The antigen is unknown. Study-level findings and limits: Luminal-like breast cancer showed significantly higher tumor–nontumor repertoire similarity than basal-like. Tumor TCR diversity was below lymph nodes but above nontumor tissue. Findings are consistent with lymph node origin and intratumoral expansion of most tumor T cells. Data only fit, rather than demonstrated, lymph node origin of most tumor T cells.

Trimming left V 3 bases short and J 0 bases short, with 17 bases between. Germline values: CDR1 SGHVS, CDR2 FNYEAQ. The CDR3 has 18 residues. MiXCR, run by TCRdb on the multiplex PCR reads, gives a single entry per CDR3 protein. The sample holds under 150,000 distinct CDR3 sequences, about 20% seen once. This rearrangement joins TRBV7-6 to TRBJ2-2; D is perhaps TRBD2 (5 bases). The source material was axillary lymph node tissue. This receptor was obtained from a female donor with breast cancer. Some clones in this sample may be carry-over from other donors' samples. The DNA of the CDR3 is TGTGCCAGCAGCTTGGGGTGGGGAGACGGAGCGAACACCGGGGAGCTGTTTTTT. Translated, it gives CASSLGWGDGANTGELFF.